This TCR beta chain is drawn from a study of cytomegalovirus exposure and HLA in healthy donors. General study findings and limits: Differences between HLA loci emerged in a later analysis of TCR association rates, with DRB1 most and HLA-C fewest. In a later analysis, at a false discovery rate of 0.05, 15,000 to 20,000 TCR beta sequences were associated with HLA alleles. When a later analysis compared HLA-associated TCR beta chains with equally common others, the HLA-associated chains turned out to be more clonally expanded and to have lower generation probabilities.

PCR employed 60 Vbeta and 13 Jbeta primers. Profiling relied on immunoSEQ multiplex PCR, and the TCRdb table lists in-frame clones only, not all of them. The sample contains about 240,000 clones, more than 75% of which appear only once. Per the germline V gene, CDR1 is MNHNS and CDR2 is SASEGT. Deletions cut 3 bases from V and 8 bases from J, with 5 bases between. This CDR3 contains 11 residues. As concerns this clone: Antigen specificity is unknown.

Each donor's status was that of a healthy bone marrow donor. Sequencing used PBMCs. This chain uses TRBV6-1 with TRBJ2-1, with no clear D. The sequence derives from a woman aged 40 to 50 in good health and CMV-seropositive. The CDR3 sequence: CASSEGDEQFF. DNA for the CDR3: TGTGCCAGCAGTGAGGGCGATGAGCAGTTCTTC.